This T cell receptor (beta chain) derives from a study of tumor and adjacent non-tumor tissue in lung cancer. Study summary: Patients comprised 12 adenocarcinoma, 2 squamous cell carcinoma and 1 small cell lung cancer. Broader study findings: In normal lung, the top 100 clones were significantly more dominant than in tumor.

Three rounds of nested PCR, following a modified ARM-PCR protocol, produced the TCRbeta library. TCRdb used MiXCR to reprocess the multiplex PCR reads, holding one entry per CDR3 protein. The table shows 68,000 or so distinct CDR3 sequences, with about 60% occurring only once. This sample's RNA came from whole unsorted tissue. There are 13 residues in the CDR3. Germline loops: CDR1 GTSNPN, CDR2 SVGIG (reference sequence). The V end was cut by 2 bases, the J end by 2 bases, with 8 bases between. Details on this clonotype: Its antigen is undetermined.

The sample comprised lung tumor tissue. The sequence derives from a man over 45 with non-small cell lung cancer. This chain joins TRBV30 and TRBJ2-3, with D perhaps being TRBD1 or TRBD2 (5 bases each). CDR3 in DNA: TGTGCCTGGAGTTGGGGGATCACAGATACGCAGTATTTT. Its translation is CAWSWGITDTQYF. The full variable domain, completed using reference TRBV30 and TRBJ2-3, is SQTIHQWPATLVQPVGSPLSLECTVEGTSNPNLYWYRQAAGRGLQLLFYSVGIGQISSEVPQNLSASRPQDRQFILSSKKLLLSDSGFYLCAWSWGITDTQYFGPGTRLTVL.